A single sample is the source of the 13 T cell receptor beta chains below, sequenced in a study of early T cells in non-severe SARS-CoV-2 infection. One entry per CDR3 protein results from TCRdb running MiXCR on the 5' RACE reads. The sample lists roughly 41,000 distinct CDR3 sequences, 5.8% seen once, with 25% to 30% in the top ten. The specimen sequenced was whole blood. The receptors were sampled from an adult who was a healthcare worker with PCR-confirmed SARS-CoV-2 infection or an uninfected control (not recorded which).

This clonotype turned up a few times. The gene calls are TRBV10-3 and TRBJ1-1; 7 bases match TRBD1. The ends lost 7 bases at V and 0 bases at J; junction bases unmatched: 5. Germline V gene data show CDR1 as ENHRY and CDR2 as SYGVKD. This CDR3 has 14 amino acids. This CDR3 is CAITPGQLNTEAFF. The DNA of the CDR3 is TGTGCCATCACCCCGGGACAGCTGAACACTGAAGCTTTCTTT.

This clonotype has a count of ten or more. CDR3 amino acids: CASSRSANTEAFF. The CDR3 DNA reads as TGTGCCAGCAGTCGTTCAGCGAACACTGAAGCTTTCTTT. The genes are TRBV6-5 and TRBJ1-1; no reliable D call. Trimming removed 5 bases from V and 1 base from J, with 8 bases in between. Germline V CDR1 and CDR2: MNHEY, SVGAGI. The CDR3 length is 13 residues.

This chain joins TRBV13 and TRBJ1-2; 9 bases align to TRBD1. V lost 3 bases and J lost 3; bases outside the gene matches: 5. The CDR3 loop spans 15 amino acids. The germline gives CDR1 PRHDT, CDR2 FYEKMQ (reference sequence). CDR3 nucleotide sequence: TGTGCCAGCAGCTTGTTTGGACAGGGGCACTATGGCTACACCTTC. This encodes CASSLFGQGHYGYTF.

A few counts support this clonotype. V gene TRBV7-9 combines with J gene TRBJ2-3; 7 positions match TRBD1. CDR1 SEHNR and CDR2 FQNEAQ come from the germline V gene (reference sequence). V was clipped by 5 bases and J by 4 bases; unmatched bases: 9. The CDR3 runs 15 residues. CDR3 region: CASSQPVGQSDTQYF. The CDR3 coding sequence is TGTGCCAGCAGCCAACCCGTGGGACAGTCAGATACGCAGTATTTT.

This clonotype was observed a few times. The chain is built from TRBV6-1 and TRBJ2-7, with 7 bases fitting TRBD2. The V segment lost 10 bases and the J segment 3 bases; nucleotides outside the gene matches: 15. Germline CDR1 MNHNS, CDR2 SASEGT. This CDR3 is 15 amino acids long. The CDR3 is CATSTPRLAVYEQYF. In nucleotides, the CDR3 is TGTGCCACCTCAACCCCCCGACTAGCCGTCTACGAGCAGTACTTC.

In its sample, this clonotype was seen a few times. The chain links TRBV11-2 to TRBJ2-5; a weak D match, TRBD2 (6 bases). CDR1 is SGHAT, CDR2 FQNNGV, per germline. This CDR3 is 14 amino acids long. V was pared by 5 bases and J by 4 bases, with 14 bases between. CDR3 nucleotides: TGTGCCAGCAGCCTCCAGGGAGGCCCAGAGACCCAGTACTTC. Translated: CASSLQGGPETQYF.

By share, this clonotype counts as medium-sized (0.01 to 0.1%). The chain has TRBV7-6 and TRBJ1-6; 10 nucleotides match TRBD1. Germline V CDR1 and CDR2: SGHVS, FNYEAQ. The trim removed 0 bases at V and 7 bases at J, leaving 3 bases unmatched. The CDR3 length is 16 residues. The CDR3 loop reads CASSLAGTGENSPLHF. The CDR3 nucleotides read TGTGCCAGCAGCTTAGCGGGGACAGGGGAGAATTCACCCCTCCACTTT.

The CDR3 DNA is TGTGCCAGCTCCATTGCGGGACAGGGGGCAGGCGGGGACACAGATACGCAGTATTTT. This translates into CASSIAGQGAGGDTDTQYF. The rearrangement joins TRBV9 to TRBJ2-3, with 12 bases lining up with TRBD1. V was clipped by 7 bases and J by 2 bases; unmatched bases: 17. Germline CDR1 and CDR2: SGDLS and YYNGEE. This CDR3 region has 19 residues. Together with reference TRBV9 and TRBJ2-3, the CDR3 gives the full variable domain: DSGVTQTPKHLITATGQRVTLRCSPRSGDLSVYWYQQSLDQGLQFLIQYYNGEERAKGNILERFSAQQFPDLHSELNLSSLELGDSALYFCASSIAGQGAGGDTDTQYFGPGTRLTVL.

As to this clonotype: It may be a read error: a sequence one base away is much more abundant. The rearrangement links TRBV7-2 to TRBJ2-7; possibly TRBD1 for D (6 bases). CDR3 size: 15 residues. The germline V gene encodes CDR1 SGHTA and CDR2 FQGNSA. CDR3 coding DNA: TGTGCCAGCAGCTTAAGAGGTGGGGGCACCTACGGGCAGTACTTC. Its translation is CASSLRGGGTYGQYF. The variable domain in full, with the rest retrieved from reference TRBV7-2 and TRBJ2-7, is GAGVSQSPSNKVTEKGKDVELRCDPISGHTALYWYRQSLGQGLEFLIYFQGNSAPDKSGLPSDRFSAERTGGSVSTLTIQRTQQEDSAVYLCASSLRGGGTYGQYFGPGTRLTVT.

This clonotype appeared many times. This sequence joins TRBV19 and TRBJ1-2, with a weak D call TRBD1 (5 bases). Germline V gene lookup returns CDR1 LNHDA and CDR2 SQIVND (reference sequence). The CDR3 consists of 14 residues. Trimming pared 9 bases from V and 3 bases from J, leaving 17 bases between. In DNA form, the CDR3 reads TGTGCCAGCCACTCCGCAGGAGGGGACTATGGCTACACCTTC. It codes for CASHSAGGDYGYTF.

In this sample, this clonotype turned up many times. CDR3 in DNA: TGTGCCAGCAGCAAGAGGACTAGCGGGAGGACCGATGAGCAGTTCTTC. Encoded protein: CASSKRTSGRTDEQFF. The chain joins TRBV7-9 to TRBJ2-1, with 14 bases lining up with TRBD2. V shed 5 bases and J 8 bases; nucleotides not matched to a gene: 8. CDR3 length equals 16 residues. The germline V gene encodes CDR1 SEHNR and CDR2 FQNEAQ (reference sequence). The entire variable domain, with the rest obtained from reference TRBV7-9 and TRBJ2-1, is as follows: DTGVSQNPRHKITKRGQNVTFRCDPISEHNRLYWYRQTLGQGPEFLTYFQNEAQLEKSRLLSDRFSAERPKGSFSTLEIQRTEQGDSAMYLCASSKRTSGRTDEQFFGPGTRLTVL.

This clonotype has a handful of counts. The chain uses TRBV20-1 and TRBJ2-1; 7 bases agree with TRBD2. The CDR3 length is 16 residues. Germline CDR1 reads DFQATT; CDR2 reads SNEGSKA (reference sequence). V was clipped by 4 bases and J by 0 bases; unmatched bases: 9. CDR3 protein: CSATSSGTGSYNEQFF. DNA for the CDR3: TGCAGTGCTACCTCCAGCGGGACCGGCTCCTACAATGAGCAGTTCTTC.

The rearrangement joins TRBV4-3 to TRBJ2-2, with 8 bases aligning to TRBD2. In germline, CDR1 is LGHNA, CDR2 YSLEER. V shed 0 bases, J shed 4 bases, and the junction held 1 base outside the gene matches. CDR3 length: 15 amino acids. This CDR3 reads CASSQESGGTGELFF. The CDR3 DNA sequence: TGCGCCAGCAGCCAAGAAAGCGGGGGCACCGGGGAGCTGTTTTTT.